This T cell receptor (beta chain) was recovered during a study of T cells in tumors after PD-1 blockade. Generated by immunoSEQ multiplex PCR, the TCRdb table keeps only in-frame clones and is missing some. The sample has fewer than 40,000 clones, roughly 73% seen once. Per germline, CDR1 LGHNA and CDR2 YSLEER. V lost 8 bases, J lost 2 bases, and 17 bases lay in between. The CDR3 is 15 residues long. The chain employs TRBV4-3 and TRBJ2-3; TRBD1 is a possible D gene (5 bases). Sequencing used PBMCs, obtained after anti-PD-1 treatment. This sequence originates from a human donor with basal cell carcinoma. In DNA, the CDR3 is TGCGCCAGCGGGGCCAGGGTAAGCTCCACAGATACGCAGTATTTT. It is translated as CASGARVSSTDTQYF.